This T cell receptor (beta chain) was found in a study of T cells in Graves' hyperthyroidism and ophthalmopathy. This clonotype was seen at least ten times. V lost 5 bases to trimming and J lost 0 bases, with 17 bases between them. Germline CDR1 LNHDA, CDR2 SQIVND (reference sequence). There are 18 residues in the CDR3. Using RNA transcripts as the source, TCR beta CDR3 regions were amplified. HTBI primers were the set used in a first-round RT-PCR of the TCR CDR3. MiXCR was run by TCRdb on the multiplex PCR reads, yielding one entry per CDR3 protein. The profile shows nearly 600,000 distinct CDR3 sequences, around 13% of them singletons.

This receptor was obtained from a woman in her thirties with Graves' hyperthyroidism that later progressed to Graves' ophthalmopathy. Sequencing was performed on blood. The genes are TRBV19 and TRBJ2-6, with D possibly TRBD2 on 6 matching bases. CDR3 nucleotides: TGTGCCAGTAGTGTCGAGGGACTTCCCCTCTCTGGGGCCAACGTCCTGACTTTC. Translation: CASSVEGLPLSGANVLTF.